The clone carrying this T cell receptor beta chain showed up just once. The data were taken from a study of T cell changes during pregnancy in multiple sclerosis. Some clones are missing from TCRdb's copy, which holds only in-frame ones; the method was immunoSEQ multiplex PCR. The sample shows 50,000 or so clones, over 80% of them seen only once. Germline V gene data show CDR1 as LGHNA and CDR2 as YNFKEQ. The V end lost 3 bases, the J end lost 5 bases, and 10 bases lay between the germline ends. The CDR3 has 13 amino acids. This TCR came from a female donor with multiple sclerosis, enrolled in a pregnancy study. The sequencing used CD4+ T cells from peripheral blood mononuclear cells, collected in the third trimester of pregnancy. The chain couples TRBV4-2 to TRBJ1-2; possibly TRBD1 for D (5 bases). CDR3 sequence reads: CASSQAGPYGYTF. CDR3 nucleotide sequence: TGTGCCAGCAGCCAGGCAGGGCCTTATGGCTACACCTTC.